This TCR beta chain was documented in a study of blood T cell repertoires in COVID-19. Clones were read by immunoSEQ multiplex PCR, and TCRdb kept only the in-frame ones, dropping some. The data hold some 200,000 clones, with just under 85% observed a single time. The study drew participants aged about 18 to 90 years from 20 to 30 US areas. Assignment of participants to cohorts was predicated upon participant-reported clinical history. The CDR3 is 16 residues long. Germline V lookup: CDR1 MDHEN, CDR2 SYDVKM. Trimming took 2 bases from V and 5 from J; bases not matched to a gene: 8. This receptor was obtained from a woman aged 35 to 49 with acute COVID-19. This sequence joins TRBV28 and TRBJ1-5; 8 bases map to TRBD1. Sequenced input: PBMCs or T cells enriched from blood (not recorded which). CDR3 nucleotides: TGTGCCAGCAGTTTAACGGAAGGGACAGGTGATCAGCCCCAGCATTTT. The encoded protein is CASSLTEGTGDQPQHF.